The 10 T cell receptor beta chains below all came from one sample that was sequenced in a study of response to subunit inactivated influenza vaccine. TCRdb reprocessed the RT-PCR reads via MiXCR and lists one record per CDR3 protein. The repertoire consists of some 500,000 distinct CDR3 sequences, with over 10% occurring once and the leading ten covering about 12%. The source was PBMCs from blood, collected roughly 45 days after vaccination. These receptors came from a man in his forties or fifties who received an inactivated influenza vaccine.

V gene TRBV7-9 combines with J gene TRBJ2-7; no reliable D call. The DNA end is a closer match to TRBJ2-1, so the J assignment may be wrong. From germline, CDR1 is SEHNR and CDR2 FQNEAQ (reference sequence). The CDR3 length is 11 residues. The CDR3 reads CASSEDLEQFF. In nucleotides, the CDR3 is TGTGCCAGCAGCGAGGACCTCGAGCAGTTCTTC.

There are a few counts of this clonotype. The chain carries TRBV29-1 and TRBJ2-3; 9 bases match TRBD2. The V gene's germline CDR1 is SQVTM and CDR2 ANQGSEA. The CDR3 totals 16 residues. Trimming cost V 7 bases and J 4 bases; bases outside gene matches: 15. CDR3 nucleotides: TGCAGCGCTTCCTTAGTAGCGGGAGTGGGAGCAGATACGCAGTATTTT. As protein: CSASLVAGVGADTQYF.

This chain links TRBV29-1 with TRBJ1-5; D gene uncertain. V lost 4 bases to trimming and J lost 5 bases, with 12 bases between them. The CDR3 is made up of 13 amino acids. The germline V gene has CDR1 SQVTM and CDR2 ANQGSEA. DNA for the CDR3: TGCAGCGTTGGAGACGGGAGGGATCAGCCCCAGCATTTT. This sequence encodes CSVGDGRDQPQHF. Looking up the rest from reference TRBV29-1 and TRBJ1-5 gives the full variable domain: SAVISQKPSRDICQRGTSLTIQCQVDSQVTMMFWYRQQPGQSLTLIATANQGSEATYESGFVIDKFPISRPNLTFSTLTVSNMSPEDSSIYLCSVGDGRDQPQHFGDGTRLSIL.

The table lists this clonotype with many counts. The chain joins TRBV12-3 or TRBV12-4 to TRBJ2-2; D remains ambiguous. The CDR3 length is 12 residues. With 7 bases removed from V and 4 bases from J, the gap between germline ends came to 7 bases. The CDR3 nucleotides are TGTGCCAGCATCAGAACCACCGGGGAGCTGTTTTTT. This codes for CASIRTTGELFF.

The chain uses TRBV6-2 or TRBV6-3 and TRBJ1-1, with D hard to call. The CDR3 has 13 residues. CDR1 MNHEY and CDR2 SVGEGT come from the germline V gene. With 7 bases removed from V and 4 bases from J, the gap between germline ends came to 13 bases. The DNA for the CDR3 is TGTGCCAGCATCGACTGGGTAGGCACTGAAGCTTTCTTT. Amino acids: CASIDWVGTEAFF.

This clonotype has only a few counts. The chain joins TRBV7-8 to TRBJ2-5; tentatively, D is TRBD2 (6 bases). Germline-derived CDR1 and CDR2 are SGHVS and FQNEAQ. Trimming shortened V by 3 bases and J by 9 bases, and 23 bases separated the two germline ends. CDR3 length: 16 residues. The CDR3 nucleotides read TGTGCCAGCAGCTTCCTAAGGCGGCAGGGAGGATTGTCCCAGTACTTC. Its translation: CASSFLRRQGGLSQYF.

A word on this clonotype: This may arise from a read error, as a much more abundant clone is one base away. The chain uses TRBV9 and TRBJ1-1, with D maybe TRBD1 (5 bases). Trimming took 7 bases from V and 3 from J, leaving 16 bases between them. The CDR3 length is 14 residues. The germline V gene encodes CDR1 SGDLS and CDR2 YYNGEE. As DNA, the CDR3 is TGTGCCAGCTACCTCGGACACGGGCACACTGAAGCTTTCTTT. Residues: CASYLGHGHTEAFF.

Here the CDR3 reads CSVEVPGRSGGYGEQFF. The CDR3, as DNA: TGCAGCGTTGAGGTCCCTGGACGTAGCGGGGGGTATGGTGAGCAGTTCTTC. V usage is TRBV29-1 and J usage is TRBJ2-1, with 10 bases identical to TRBD2. From germline, CDR1 is SQVTM and CDR2 ANQGSEA. After removal of 3 bases from V and 9 bases from J, the junction contained 17 bases not matched to a gene. The CDR3 runs to 17 residues.

This chain joins TRBV7-9 and TRBJ1-2, with a possible D match to TRBD1 (5 bases). Trimming took off 1 base at V and 4 bases at J, with 10 bases between the two ends. Germline V lookup: CDR1 SEHNR, CDR2 FQNEAQ (reference sequence). The CDR3 runs 14 residues. CDR3 protein: CASSLDDSFYGYTF. The DNA of the CDR3 is TGTGCCAGCAGCTTAGACGACAGCTTCTATGGCTACACCTTC. The full variable domain, in which reference TRBV7-9 and TRBJ1-2 provide the parts outside the CDR3, is DTGVSQNPRHKITKRGQNVTFRCDPISEHNRLYWYRQTLGQGPEFLTYFQNEAQLEKSRLLSDRFSAERPKGSFSTLEIQRTEQGDSAMYLCASSLDDSFYGYTFGSGTRLTVV.

The chain links TRBV3-1 to TRBJ2-7; 7 bases are shared with TRBD1. V gave up 6 bases and J gave up 4 bases; unmatched junction bases: 12. CDR1 is LGHDT and CDR2 is YNNKEL in the germline V gene (reference sequence). The CDR3 runs 15 residues. The CDR3 reads CASRLGQPAPYEQYF. CDR3 DNA sequence: TGTGCCAGCAGGTTGGGACAGCCGGCACCTTACGAGCAGTACTTC.